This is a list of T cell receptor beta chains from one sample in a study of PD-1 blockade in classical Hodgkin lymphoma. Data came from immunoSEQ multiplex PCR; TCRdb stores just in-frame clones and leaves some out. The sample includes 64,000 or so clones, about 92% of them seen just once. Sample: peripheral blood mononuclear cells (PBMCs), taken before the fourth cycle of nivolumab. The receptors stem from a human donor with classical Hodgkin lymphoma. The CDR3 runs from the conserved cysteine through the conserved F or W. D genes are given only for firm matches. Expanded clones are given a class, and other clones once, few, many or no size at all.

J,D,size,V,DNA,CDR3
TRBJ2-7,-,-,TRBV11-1,TGTGCCAGCAGCCACTCGGGGTCGCCCTACGAGCAGTACTTC,CASSHSGSPYEQYF
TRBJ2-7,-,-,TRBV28,TGTGCCAGCAACCCTGGCCGGGCGCCCTACGAGCAGTACTTC,CASNPGRAPYEQYF
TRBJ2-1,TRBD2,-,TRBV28,TGTGCCAGCAGCCCGCTTACGGGACTAGATTTCGTCTCCTACAATGAGCAGTTCTTC,CASSPLTGLDFVSYNEQFF
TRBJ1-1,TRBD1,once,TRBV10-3,TGTGCCATAGCAGGTGGGACAGATGTAGGGGTACCTAAAGCTTTCTTT,CAIAGGTDVGVPKAFF
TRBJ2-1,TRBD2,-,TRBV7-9,TGTGCCAGCAGCTTACTAGCGGGAGGCCCTAGGAATGAGCAGTTCTTC,CASSLLAGGPRNEQFF
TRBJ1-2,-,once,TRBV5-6,TGTGCCAGCAGCATGGGGGGCTCAAACTATGGCTACACCTTC,CASSMGGSNYGYTF
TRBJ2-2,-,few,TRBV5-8,TGTGCCAGCAGCTTTGTACAGAACACCGGGGAGCTGTTTTTT,CASSFVQNTGELFF
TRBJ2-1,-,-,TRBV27,TGTGCCAGCAGTTTAGCGGGAAGCTCCTACAATGAGCAGTTCTTC,CASSLAGSSYNEQFF
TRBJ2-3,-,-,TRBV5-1,TGCGCCAGCAGGGCTGAAGCCCACGCAGATACGCAGTATTTT,CASRAEAHADTQYF
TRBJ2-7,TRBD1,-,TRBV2,TGTGCCAGCATTCCCGGACAGGGGGTCGACGAGCAGTACTTC,CASIPGQGVDEQYF
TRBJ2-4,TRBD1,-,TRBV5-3,TGTGCCAGAAGGCCCGACAGGGGGTCCGTAGCCAAAAACATTCAGTACTTC,CARRPDRGSVAKNIQYF
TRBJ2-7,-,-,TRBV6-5,TGTGCCAGCAAGGGGGTGATATACGAGCAGTACTTC,CASKGVIYEQYF
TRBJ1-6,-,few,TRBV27,TGTGCCAGCAGTAACGGACCGGCTTACCTCCACTTT,CASSNGPAYLHF